The next 4 T cell receptor beta chains were all read from a single sample in a study of patients and donors after allogeneic stem cell transplantation. TCRdb called the RT-PCR reads again in MiXCR, with one record for every CDR3 protein. The data hold about 57,000 distinct CDR3 sequences, with 13% observed a single time. Specimen: blood, either unsorted or a sorted T cell fraction (not recorded which). All receptors come from a human donor who was either an allogeneic HSCT recipient or a stem cell or donor lymphocyte infusion donor (not recorded which). It is not recorded whose cells these are; they may come from a transplant donor.

In DNA, the CDR3 is TGTGCCTGGAGTGTACTAAGCAATCAGCCCCAGCATTTT. This encodes CAWSVLSNQPQHF. This chain uses TRBV30 with TRBJ1-5; D remains ambiguous. The CDR3 sequence is 13 residues long. The V gene lost 0 bases and the J gene lost 1 base, with 4 bases spanning the gap. The germline gives CDR1 GTSNPN, CDR2 SVGIG (reference sequence).

This clonotype was recorded at least ten times. This chain connects TRBV10-3 to TRBJ1-1; the D gene is possibly TRBD1 (6 bases). V lost 3 bases and J 1 base, leaving 9 bases between the germline ends. Germline lookup yields CDR1 ENHRY and CDR2 SYGVKD. This CDR3 contains 14 residues. CDR3 protein: CAISDWDKNTEAFF. DNA for the CDR3: TGTGCCATCAGTGACTGGGACAAGAACACTGAAGCTTTCTTT.

This clonotype was recorded once. The chain recombines TRBV10-3 with TRBJ2-1; no clear D. This CDR3 comprises 13 residues. The germline gives CDR1 ENHRY, CDR2 SYGVKD. V was clipped by 0 bases and J by 10 bases, with 10 bases between them. The CDR3: CAISESELREQFF. CDR3 in DNA: TGTGCCATCAGTGAGTCGGAGTTAAGGGAGCAGTTCTTC.

A few counts support this clonotype. J is TRBJ1-6 and V is TRBV6-5, with a possible D match to TRBD1 (6 bases). CDR3 length: 15 residues. Trimming took off 0 bases at V and 6 bases at J, with 9 bases between the two ends. Per the germline V gene, CDR1 is MNHEY and CDR2 is SVGAGI. The CDR3 DNA reads as TGTGCCAGCAGTTACTCTAACAGGGCTAATTCACCCCTCCACTTT. It translates to CASSYSNRANSPLHF.